This T cell receptor beta chain originates from a study of cytomegalovirus exposure and HLA in healthy donors. This clone was recorded only once. V trimming: 1 base; J trimming: 4 bases; junction bases outside the gene matches: 11. This CDR3 spans 17 amino acids. It was with 60 Vbeta and 13 Jbeta primers that the PCR ran. This table comes from immunoSEQ multiplex PCR, and its TCRdb copy is limited to in-frame clones, with some not included. The data hold under 150,000 clones, with 70% to 85% observed a single time. This clonotype was obtained from a woman in her fifties or sixties in good health and CMV-seropositive. Sequenced input: PBMCs. V is TRBV6-7 and J is TRBJ2-7, with TRBD1 matching over 9 bases. TRBV6-7 has ORF status, its function being uncertain. CDR3 bases: TGTGCCAGCAGTTACTGCAGTGGGCCGACAGGGGGGTACGAGCAGTACTTC. Its translation: CASSYCSGPTGGYEQYF.